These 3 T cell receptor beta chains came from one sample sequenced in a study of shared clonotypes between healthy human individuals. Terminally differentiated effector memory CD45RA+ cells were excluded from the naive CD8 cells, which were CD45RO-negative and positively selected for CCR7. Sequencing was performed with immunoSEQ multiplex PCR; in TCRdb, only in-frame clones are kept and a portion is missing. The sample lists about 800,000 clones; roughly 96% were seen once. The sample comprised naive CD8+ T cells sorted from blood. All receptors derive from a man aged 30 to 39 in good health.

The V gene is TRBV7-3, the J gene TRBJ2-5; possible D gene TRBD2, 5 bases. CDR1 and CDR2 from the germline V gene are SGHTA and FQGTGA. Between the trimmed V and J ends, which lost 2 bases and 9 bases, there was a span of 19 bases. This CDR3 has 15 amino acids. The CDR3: CASSLWQSPEESQYF. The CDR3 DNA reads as TGTGCCAGCAGCTTATGGCAGAGCCCGGAGGAGTCCCAGTACTTC.

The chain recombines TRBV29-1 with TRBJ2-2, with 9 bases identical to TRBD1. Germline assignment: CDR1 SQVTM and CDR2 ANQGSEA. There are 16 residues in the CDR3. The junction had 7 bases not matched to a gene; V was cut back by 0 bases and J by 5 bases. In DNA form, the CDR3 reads TGCAGCGTTGAAGATCCCGGGACAGGGTATACCGGGGAGCTGTTTTTT. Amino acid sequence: CSVEDPGTGYTGELFF.

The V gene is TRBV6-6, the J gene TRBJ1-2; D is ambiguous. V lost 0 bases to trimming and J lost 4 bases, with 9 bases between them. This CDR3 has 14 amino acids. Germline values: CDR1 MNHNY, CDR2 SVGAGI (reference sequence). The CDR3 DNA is TGTGCCAGCAGTTACTCGCCAGACCCCTATGGCTACACCTTC. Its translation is CASSYSPDPYGYTF.